This is a list of T cell receptor beta chains from one sample in a study of CD8 T cells in Susac syndrome. Each CDR3 protein gets one entry after TCRdb re-called the immunoSEQ multiplex PCR reads with MiXCR. This sample has tens of thousands of distinct CDR3 sequences, with around 94% found just once. The sample comprised CD8+ T cells from PBMCs. These receptors were obtained from a human donor in good health. Both conserved end residues are part of each CDR3. D genes are given only for firm matches. A clone size is listed for some rows: how often the clone was seen (once, few, many), or a class if it is expanded.

clone size: few; J gene: TRBJ2-7; V gene: TRBV27; D gene: TRBD1; CDR3 DNA: TGTGCCAGCAGTCCGGACAGGTTTGCCTACGAGCAGTACTTC; CDR3 protein: CASSPDRFAYEQYF
clone size: NA; J gene: TRBJ2-5; V gene: TRBV5-1; D gene: NA; CDR3 DNA: TGCGCCAGCAGCCCCGGGACCGCAGAGACCCAGTACTTC; CDR3 protein: CASSPGTAETQYF
clone size: NA; J gene: TRBJ2-7; V gene: TRBV27; D gene: TRBD1; CDR3 DNA: TGTGCCAGCAGTTTTTTCCCCCTCCGGCAGGGGGTCTACGAGCAGTACTTC; CDR3 protein: CASSFFPLRQGVYEQYF
clone size: NA; J gene: TRBJ2-3; V gene: TRBV27; D gene: TRBD2; CDR3 DNA: TGTGCCAGCAGTCCGCGCCCCCGGTCCAGCGGGGAAGACACAGATACGCAGTATTTT; CDR3 protein: CASSPRPRSSGEDTDTQYF
clone size: NA; J gene: TRBJ1-1; V gene: TRBV9; D gene: NA; CDR3 DNA: TGTGCCAGCAGCGTAGAGGACAGCCAGAACACTGAAGCTTTCTTT; CDR3 protein: CASSVEDSQNTEAFF
clone size: NA; J gene: TRBJ1-3; V gene: TRBV11-2; D gene: NA; CDR3 DNA: TGTGCCAGCAGCTCATTCCGACGGTTAAACTCTGGAAACACCATATATTTT; CDR3 protein: CASSSFRRLNSGNTIYF
clone size: NA; J gene: TRBJ2-1; V gene: TRBV7-6; D gene: NA; CDR3 DNA: TGTGCCAGCAGCCCCCTGGGCTCGCCCTACAATGAGCAGTTCTTC; CDR3 protein: CASSPLGSPYNEQFF
clone size: NA; J gene: TRBJ1-1; V gene: TRBV19; D gene: NA; CDR3 DNA: TGTGCCAGTAGATCGGGGGGTGATTACACTGAAGCTTTCTTT; CDR3 protein: CASRSGGDYTEAFF
clone size: NA; J gene: TRBJ2-7; V gene: TRBV7-8; D gene: NA; CDR3 DNA: TGTGCCAGCAGCTTGACGGCAGCCTACGAGCAGTACTTC; CDR3 protein: CASSLTAAYEQYF
clone size: NA; J gene: TRBJ1-6; V gene: TRBV20-1; D gene: NA; CDR3 DNA: TGCAGTGCCAAGGATACAGGGCTATATAATTCACCCCTCCACTTT; CDR3 protein: CSAKDTGLYNSPLHF
clone size: NA; J gene: TRBJ2-4; V gene: TRBV4-1; D gene: NA; CDR3 DNA: TGCGCCAGCAGCCGACCTAAGGGTGGGGCCCCCAAAAACATTCAGTACTTC; CDR3 protein: CASSRPKGGAPKNIQYF
clone size: NA; J gene: TRBJ2-1; V gene: TRBV13; D gene: NA; CDR3 DNA: TGTGCCAGCAGCTTCGGAGCTTCCGAGCAGTTCTTC; CDR3 protein: CASSFGASEQFF
clone size: NA; J gene: TRBJ2-3; V gene: TRBV6-1; D gene: TRBD2; CDR3 DNA: TGTGCCAGCAGTGAATTCGGCGGGAGCTATACGCAGTATTTT; CDR3 protein: CASSEFGGSYTQYF
clone size: NA; J gene: TRBJ1-1; V gene: TRBV19; D gene: NA; CDR3 DNA: TGTGCCAGTAGTACCGGGACATTCGCTTTCTTT; CDR3 protein: CASSTGTFAFF
clone size: NA; J gene: TRBJ1-1; V gene: TRBV7-9; D gene: NA; CDR3 DNA: TGTGCCAGCAGCTTATCAGGGAGGACTGAAGCTTTCTTT; CDR3 protein: CASSLSGRTEAFF
clone size: NA; J gene: TRBJ1-1; V gene: TRBV6-2/TRBV6-3; D gene: NA; CDR3 DNA: TGTGCCAGCAGGGGCCACCGAGCTTTCTTT; CDR3 protein: CASRGHRAFF
clone size: NA; J gene: TRBJ2-7; V gene: TRBV7-9; D gene: NA; CDR3 DNA: TGTGCCAGCAGCCCACCCGCGACTCCAATCCACCAGTACTTC; CDR3 protein: CASSPPATPIHQYF
clone size: NA; J gene: TRBJ1-3; V gene: TRBV4-1; D gene: NA; CDR3 DNA: TGCGCCAGCAGCCAGGTTTCTGGAAACACCATATATTTT; CDR3 protein: CASSQVSGNTIYF
clone size: NA; J gene: TRBJ2-5; V gene: TRBV4-1; D gene: TRBD1; CDR3 DNA: TGCGCCAGCAGTACTATCCAGGGGGTAGATATTCAAGAGACCCAGTACTTC; CDR3 protein: CASSTIQGVDIQETQYF
clone size: once; J gene: TRBJ1-1; V gene: TRBV29-1; D gene: TRBD1; CDR3 DNA: TGCAGCGTTGCCGGGGACAGCAACACTGAAGCTTTCTTT; CDR3 protein: CSVAGDSNTEAFF
clone size: NA; J gene: TRBJ2-5; V gene: TRBV29-1; D gene: NA; CDR3 DNA: TGCAGCGTTGAACCCAGGGGAGAGACCCAGTACTTC; CDR3 protein: CSVEPRGETQYF
clone size: NA; J gene: TRBJ2-1; V gene: TRBV4-1; D gene: NA; CDR3 DNA: TGCGCCAGCAGCCGAAACAGCGGCTCCTACAATGAGCAGTTCTTC; CDR3 protein: CASSRNSGSYNEQFF
clone size: NA; J gene: TRBJ2-3; V gene: TRBV4-1; D gene: NA; CDR3 DNA: TGCGCCAGCAGCCAAGTTGGCACAGATACGCAGTATTTT; CDR3 protein: CASSQVGTDTQYF